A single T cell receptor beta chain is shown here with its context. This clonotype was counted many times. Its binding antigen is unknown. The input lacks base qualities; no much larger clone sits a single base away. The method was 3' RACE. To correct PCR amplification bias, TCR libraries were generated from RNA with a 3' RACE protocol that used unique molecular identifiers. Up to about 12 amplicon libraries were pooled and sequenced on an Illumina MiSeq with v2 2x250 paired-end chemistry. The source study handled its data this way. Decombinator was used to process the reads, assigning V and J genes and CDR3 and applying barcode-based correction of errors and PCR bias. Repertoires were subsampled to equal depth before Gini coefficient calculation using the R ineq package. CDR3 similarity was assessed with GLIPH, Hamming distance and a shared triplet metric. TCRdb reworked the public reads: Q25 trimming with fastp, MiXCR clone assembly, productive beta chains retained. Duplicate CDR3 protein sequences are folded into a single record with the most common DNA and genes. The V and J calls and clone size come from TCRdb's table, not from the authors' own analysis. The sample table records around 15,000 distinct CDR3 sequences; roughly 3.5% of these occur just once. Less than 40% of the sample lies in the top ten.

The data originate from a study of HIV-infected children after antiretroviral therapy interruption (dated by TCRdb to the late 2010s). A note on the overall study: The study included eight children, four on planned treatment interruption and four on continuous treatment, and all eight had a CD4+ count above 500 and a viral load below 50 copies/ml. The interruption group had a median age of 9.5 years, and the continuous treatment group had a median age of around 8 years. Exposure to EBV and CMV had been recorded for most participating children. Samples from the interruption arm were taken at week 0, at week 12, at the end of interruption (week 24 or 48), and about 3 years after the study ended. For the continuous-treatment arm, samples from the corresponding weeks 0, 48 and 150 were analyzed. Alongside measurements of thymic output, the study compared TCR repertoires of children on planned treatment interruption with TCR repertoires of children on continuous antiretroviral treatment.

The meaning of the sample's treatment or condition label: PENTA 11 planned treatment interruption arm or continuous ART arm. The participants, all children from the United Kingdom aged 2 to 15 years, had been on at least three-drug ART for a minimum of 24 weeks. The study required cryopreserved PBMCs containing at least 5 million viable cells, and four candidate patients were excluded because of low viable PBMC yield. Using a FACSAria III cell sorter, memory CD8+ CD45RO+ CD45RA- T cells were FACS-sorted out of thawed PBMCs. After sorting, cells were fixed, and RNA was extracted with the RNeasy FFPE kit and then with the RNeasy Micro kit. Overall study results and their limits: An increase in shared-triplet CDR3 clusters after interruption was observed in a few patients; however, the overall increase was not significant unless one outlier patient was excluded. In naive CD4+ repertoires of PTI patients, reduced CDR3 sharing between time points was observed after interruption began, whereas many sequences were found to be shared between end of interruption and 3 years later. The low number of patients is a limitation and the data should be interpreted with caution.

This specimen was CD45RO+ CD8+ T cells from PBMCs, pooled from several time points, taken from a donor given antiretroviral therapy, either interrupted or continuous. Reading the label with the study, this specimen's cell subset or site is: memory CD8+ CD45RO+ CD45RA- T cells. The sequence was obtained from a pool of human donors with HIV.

The CDR3: CASSLDGIAEAFF. The nucleotide sequence reads as follows: TGCGCCAGCAGCTTGGACGGAATAGCTGAAGCTTTCTTT. The sequence is built from TRBV5-1 and TRBJ1-1; no D gene can be assigned with confidence. Deletion took 0 bases off V and 6 bases off J, with a span of 9 bases between the germline ends. The germline V gene provides CDR1 SGHRS and CDR2 YFSETQ. The CDR3, cysteine through phenylalanine, is 13 amino acids long. Only CDR3 DNA is held: 39 bases, read in frame from base 1.